Listed below are T cell receptor beta chains from one sample, sequenced in a study of regulatory T cells in long-lasting Graves disease. In TCRdb, the multiplex PCR reads were re-called with MiXCR into one record per CDR3 protein. This sample has about 660,000 distinct CDR3 sequences, with 30% found just once. Sequences were derived from peripheral blood mononuclear cells (PBMCs), sampled when the disease was refractory, from a patient treated with antithyroid drugs. These receptors came from a female donor with Graves disease. CDR3s include the opening cysteine and the closing phenylalanine or tryptophan. A D gene is named only where the DNA matches it firmly. Only some rows state a clone size, as once, few, many or a class for expanded clones.

few	TRBV5-1	TRBJ1-1	NA	TGCGCCAGCAGCTTGGCGGCAGGGGACGACACTGAAGCTTTCTTT	CASSLAAGDDTEAFF
NA	TRBV5-6	TRBJ2-7	NA	TGTGCCAGCAGCCCGAGCCCAAACTACGAGCAGTACTTC	CASSPSPNYEQYF
NA	TRBV29-1	TRBJ1-5	NA	TGCAGCGTTGGACCCGTTGGAGGGGGTCAGCCCCAGCATTTT	CSVGPVGGGQPQHF
many	TRBV28	TRBJ1-5	NA	TGTGCCAGCAGTCCTCGTGGGGGGACCGCGATTCAGCCCCAGCATTTT	CASSPRGGTAIQPQHF
NA	TRBV11-2	TRBJ1-1	NA	TGTGCCAGCAGCTTATGGGGGAGGGACGAAGCTTTCTTT	CASSLWGRDEAFF
many	TRBV6-5	TRBJ1-1	NA	TGTGCCAGCAGTTACTCGACAGTTAACACTGAAGCTTTCTTT	CASSYSTVNTEAFF
few	TRBV27	TRBJ1-4	NA	TGTGCCAGCAGTTTAGGACAGTCGGGCCTCGAAAAACTGTTTTTT	CASSLGQSGLEKLFF
many	TRBV11-2	TRBJ2-5	NA	TGTGCCAGCAGTCATAGCGACCAGACCCAGTACTTC	CASSHSDQTQYF
NA	TRBV20-1	TRBJ2-7	TRBD2	TGCAGTGCAGGGGGGGGTTGGGGACTAGCGGGAGTCCGCGAGCAGTACTTC	CSAGGGWGLAGVREQYF
NA	TRBV9	TRBJ1-1	NA	TGTGCCAGCAGCGTAGGCGTCGACAGGAACACTGAAGCTTTCTTT	CASSVGVDRNTEAFF
NA	TRBV29-1	TRBJ2-2	TRBD1	TGCAGCGTAACGCCCGCGGACAGGGGGAACACCGGGGAGCTGTTTTTT	CSVTPADRGNTGELFF
NA	TRBV6-2/TRBV6-3	TRBJ2-3	TRBD1	TGTGCCAGCAGTGCTGACAGGGGGCTTGCCACAGATACGCAGTATTTT	CASSADRGLATDTQYF
NA	TRBV5-1	TRBJ1-1	NA	TGCGCCAGCAGAACCGGGACTCGAGCTTTCTTT	CASRTGTRAFF
NA	TRBV7-9	TRBJ2-7	TRBD1	TGTGCCAGCAGCTCCCTGGACAGGGAATACGAGCAGTACTTC	CASSSLDREYEQYF
NA	TRBV27	TRBJ2-7	NA	TGTGCCAGCACTCTCTTATCGTATTCCTACGAGCAGTACTTC	CASTLLSYSYEQYF
NA	TRBV19	TRBJ1-1	TRBD1	TGTGCCAGTAGTATCAGACAGGGTGGAGCTTTCTTT	CASSIRQGGAFF
many	TRBV11-2	TRBJ2-7	TRBD2	TGTGCCAGCAGCGCGAGTGGCGGGAGTACGTACGAGCAGTACTTC	CASSASGGSTYEQYF
many	TRBV20-1	TRBJ2-5	NA	TGCAGTGCTAGACCCCGATGGGCAGAGACCCAGTACTTC	CSARPRWAETQYF
NA	TRBV11-3	TRBJ2-3	NA	TGTGCCAGCAGCGTAGGGGGTGGGTCGGATACGCAGTATTTT	CASSVGGGSDTQYF
many	TRBV6-1	TRBJ2-2	NA	TGTGCCAGCCCTGGGGTCTACACCGGGGAGCTGTTTTTT	CASPGVYTGELFF
few	TRBV27	TRBJ1-3	NA	TGTGCCAGCAGTCAGACAGCGTTCTCTGGAAACACCATATATTTT	CASSQTAFSGNTIYF
NA	TRBV5-1	TRBJ1-5	NA	TGCGCCAGCAGCCCGGGGAAAGGCAATCAGCCCCAGCATTTT	CASSPGKGNQPQHF
many	TRBV29-1	TRBJ1-2	TRBD1	TGCAGCGTCCGGGACAGGGGGAACTATGGCTACACCTTC	CSVRDRGNYGYTF
NA	TRBV12-3/TRBV12-4	TRBJ2-2	NA	TGTGCCAGCAGTCTTAGGACGGACGACACCGGGGAGCTGTTTTTT	CASSLRTDDTGELFF
NA	TRBV28	TRBJ2-5	TRBD1	TGTGCCAGCAGTTTGGAACAGGGGGCGGGAGAGACCCAGTACTTC	CASSLEQGAGETQYF
few	TRBV7-9	TRBJ1-5	NA	TGTGCCAGCAGCCGAACTACTGGGCAGCCCCAGCATTTT	CASSRTTGQPQHF
NA	TRBV12-3/TRBV12-4	TRBJ1-6	NA	TGTGCCAGCAGCCTGTGGACAGACCCGAGCTCCTATAATTCACCCCTCCACTTT	CASSLWTDPSSYNSPLHF
NA	TRBV29-1	TRBJ2-7	NA	TGCAGCGTGGTAAAGACAGATATTTCCTACGAGCAGTACTTC	CSVVKTDISYEQYF
many	TRBV28	TRBJ1-1	NA	TGTGCCAGCAGTCCCCGGGGGGGGGCGATGAACACTGAAGCTTTCTTT	CASSPRGGAMNTEAFF
many	TRBV2	TRBJ2-7	TRBD1	TGTGCCAGCAGTCCGGGACAGGGCACCTACGAGCAGTACTTC	CASSPGQGTYEQYF
NA	TRBV24-1	TRBJ1-2	TRBD1	TGTGCCACCGCTAATGATAACAGGGGTATTGATGGCTACACCTTC	CATANDNRGIDGYTF
NA	TRBV5-6	TRBJ1-2	NA	TGTGCCAGCAGCTTGGAGGAGGGCTACACCTTC	CASSLEEGYTF
few	TRBV28	TRBJ2-7	NA	TGTGCCAGCAGCCTCTTTGTCGGGGTTGGGGCTTACGAGCAGTACTTC	CASSLFVGVGAYEQYF
few	TRBV28	TRBJ1-5	NA	TGTGCCAGCAGCCCGGGACTCCTGCATGGGGAGCCCCAGCATTTT	CASSPGLLHGEPQHF
few	TRBV12-3/TRBV12-4	TRBJ1-1	NA	TGTGCCAGCAGTTTCAGGAAATATCGGGGCATGAACACTGAAGCTTTCTTT	CASSFRKYRGMNTEAFF
many	TRBV28	TRBJ1-5	TRBD1	TGTGCCAGCAGGAGGGCAGGGGGCTCAAATCAGCCCCAGCATTTT	CASRRAGGSNQPQHF
many	TRBV5-1	TRBJ2-2	NA	TGCGCCAGCAGCTCGGTAGTAGGAGCGCAGGGGGAGCTGTTTTTT	CASSSVVGAQGELFF
NA	TRBV12-3/TRBV12-4	TRBJ1-2	TRBD1	TGTGCCAGCAGTCCGAGGACAGGGATATCCTATGGCTACACCTTC	CASSPRTGISYGYTF
NA	TRBV7-2	TRBJ2-1	NA	TGTGCCAGCAGCTTAGCGAACGGGGCGGAGGGGCAGTTCTTC	CASSLANGAEGQFF
many	TRBV11-2	TRBJ1-1	NA	TGTGCCAGCAGCACCGGACAGCTACCTGAAGCTTTCTTT	CASSTGQLPEAFF
NA	TRBV7-9	TRBJ2-2	TRBD2	TGTGCCAGCAGCTCCCGGACTAGCGGGAGCGCGAACACCGGGGAGCTGTTTTTT	CASSSRTSGSANTGELFF
many	TRBV11-3	TRBJ2-7	NA	TGTGCCAGCAGCTTACGGGCAGGTGAGCAGTACTTC	CASSLRAGEQYF
NA	TRBV12-3/TRBV12-4	TRBJ2-3	TRBD2	TGTGCCAGCCGACCAAGCGGGACCTCAGATACGCAGTATTTT	CASRPSGTSDTQYF
few	TRBV29-1	TRBJ1-2	NA	TGCAGCGTTGAAGAAGGGGACTATGGCTACACCTTC	CSVEEGDYGYTF
NA	TRBV20-1	TRBJ2-7	NA	TGCAGTGCTACCCTTCGTTGGGACGAGCAGTACTTC	CSATLRWDEQYF
many	TRBV28	TRBJ2-7	TRBD2	TGTGCCAGCAGCTTAGCGGGGGGTTCCCACGAGCAGTACTTC	CASSLAGGSHEQYF
NA	TRBV11-2	TRBJ2-1	NA	TGTGCCAGCAGCTCTATTTTTCGGGGCCTAAGCGGGCTATACAATGAGCAGTTCTTC	CASSSIFRGLSGLYNEQFF
NA	TRBV30	TRBJ1-5	NA	TGTGCCTGGAGTGTACGGGGGCAGGGCCAGCCCCAGCATTTT	CAWSVRGQGQPQHF
few	TRBV27	TRBJ1-2	TRBD1	TGTGCCAGCACCGCCGACAGGGGGCTTGATGGCTACACCTTC	CASTADRGLDGYTF
many	TRBV12-3/TRBV12-4	TRBJ1-5	NA	TGTGCCAGCAGTTTTAGGTCTCGGGGCAGCAATCAGCCCCAGCATTTT	CASSFRSRGSNQPQHF
few	TRBV2	TRBJ1-2	NA	TGTGCCAGCACCTCGGGACTGAGGTCCGACACCTTC	CASTSGLRSDTF
NA	TRBV3-1	TRBJ1-5	NA	TGTGCCAGCAGCCAAGGGACGGAGGATCAGCCCCAGCATTTT	CASSQGTEDQPQHF
few	TRBV19	TRBJ2-7	NA	TGTGCCAGTAGTCTTGGCTACAGGGCTAGGAACGAGCAGTACTTC	CASSLGYRARNEQYF
NA	TRBV30	TRBJ1-6	NA	TGTGCCTGGAGTCACGCGGGGAAAAATTCACCCCTCCACTTT	CAWSHAGKNSPLHF
NA	TRBV28	TRBJ1-2	TRBD1	TGTGCCAGCAGTGCCGCAGGGGGAAGTAGGGGCTACACCTTC	CASSAAGGSRGYTF